Sample share makes the clone carrying this TCR beta chain medium-sized. TCR beta CDR3 was amplified from genomic DNA by two-round multiplex PCR. Amplification in first-round PCR relied on primers specific to each TRBV and TRBJ gene. TCRdb fed the multiplex PCR reads into MiXCR, producing one record per CDR3 protein. The sample yields some 11,000 distinct CDR3 sequences, approximately 58% seen once. This CDR3 is built from 17 residues. Trimming cost V 1 base and J 0 bases, with 14 bases left between them. Germline loops: CDR1 SGHAT, CDR2 FQNNGV. The data stem from a study of prognosis after radiotherapy for stage I lung cancer. At the level of the study: Every lung cancer patient of the non-small cell type was deemed medically inoperable.

The origin of this receptor is a donor of 50 years or more with non-small cell lung cancer. The chain joins TRBV11-2 to TRBJ2-3, with TRBD1 as a possible D gene (5 bases). Sequencing was performed on PBMCs, taken before or after stereotactic body radiation therapy (not recorded which). The DNA of the CDR3 is TGTGCCAGCAGCTTAGTGTACAGGACACCTAGCACAGATACGCAGTATTTT. It translates to CASSLVYRTPSTDTQYF.